The 4 T cell receptor beta chains in this list originate from one sample, sequenced in a study of CD8+ T cells in alopecia areata. The treatment here: oral pan-JAK inhibitor, 5-10 mg twice daily. Following RNA extraction, reverse transcription yielded cDNA that acted as the sequencing template. The data were produced by immunoSEQ multiplex PCR, yet TCRdb's version contains in-frame clones alone and is incomplete. Of more than 130,000 clones in the sample, roughly four fifths were seen once. The starting material was CD8+ T cells sorted from blood, obtained at week 4, from a patient treated with tofacitinib. The receptors come from a human donor with alopecia areata.

The chain is built from TRBV5-1 and TRBJ2-3, with D unresolved. The CDR3 runs to 16 residues. Germline V gene lookup returns CDR1 SGHRS and CDR2 YFSETQ. Trimming removed 0 bases from V and 6 bases from J, with 17 bases in between. The CDR3 nucleotides are TGCGCCAGCAGCTTGGCGTCTCATCTCGGAGCGGATACGCAGTATTTT. Translated, it gives CASSLASHLGADTQYF.

The chain combines TRBV2 with TRBJ2-2, with 7 bases that match TRBD1. Germline V gene sequence: CDR1 SNHLY, CDR2 FYNNEI. The trim removed 6 bases at V and 5 bases at J, leaving 6 bases unmatched. This CDR3 is 14 amino acids long. The CDR3 DNA sequence: TGTGCCAGCAGGAAGACAGGGAGTACCGGGGAGCTGTTTTTT. This codes for CASRKTGSTGELFF.

The rearrangement joins TRBV6-1 to TRBJ1-5, with D unclear. The CDR3 consists of 14 residues. Trimming took 3 bases from V and 6 from J, leaving 12 bases between them. Germline V gene sequence: CDR1 MNHNS, CDR2 SASEGT. In nucleotides, the CDR3 is TGTGCCAGCAGTGATGGGTTGGGCTTTCAGCCCCAGCATTTT. It codes for CASSDGLGFQPQHF.

In DNA, the CDR3 is TGTGCCAGCAGCTCGAACAGGGGATGGGGCACAGATACGCAGTATTTT. Protein: CASSSNRGWGTDTQYF. V usage is TRBV7-9 and J usage is TRBJ2-3, with 7 bases fitting TRBD1. The germline CDR1 and CDR2 sequences are SEHNR and FQNEAQ (reference sequence). The CDR3 has 16 amino acids. V lost 4 bases to trimming and J lost 1 base; unmatched junction nucleotides: 8.